This T cell receptor beta chain was identified in a study of tumor-infiltrating lymphocytes in primary liver carcinoma. Overall study findings and caveats: Blood's top-250-clone fraction was significantly lower than that of tumors (p = 0.039). Pairs of tumor regions overlapped more than tumor-adjacent and tumor-blood pairs did.

TCR beta cDNA was made from 450 to 600 ng total RNA with a constant-region primer. Construction of TCR beta libraries relied on three successive nested multiplex PCR rounds employing slightly modified ARM-PCR. TRBV1-TRBV30 forward and Cbeta reverse primers drove the first two approximately 10-cycle rounds. TCRdb reprocessed the multiplex PCR reads via MiXCR and lists one record per CDR3 protein. Here the sample spans fewer than 350,000 distinct CDR3 sequences, roughly two thirds being singletons. Germline trimming cut 6 bases from V and 6 bases from J; bases unmatched to any gene: 8. The CDR3 contains 14 residues. Germline V gene lookup returns CDR1 MDHEN and CDR2 SYDVKM. A word on this clonotype: The antigen remains unidentified.

The study extracted blood RNA from unsorted whole blood and also extracted germline DNA. Investigators obtained four milliliters of peripheral blood ahead of surgery. The TCR comes from a man aged 40-55 years with primary liver carcinoma and hepatitis B virus infection. This chain connects TRBV28 to TRBJ1-1; 9 bases line up with TRBD1. Input material: peripheral blood. The CDR3: CASREDRGPSEAFF. CDR3 in DNA: TGTGCCAGCAGGGAGGACAGGGGTCCTTCTGAAGCTTTCTTT.